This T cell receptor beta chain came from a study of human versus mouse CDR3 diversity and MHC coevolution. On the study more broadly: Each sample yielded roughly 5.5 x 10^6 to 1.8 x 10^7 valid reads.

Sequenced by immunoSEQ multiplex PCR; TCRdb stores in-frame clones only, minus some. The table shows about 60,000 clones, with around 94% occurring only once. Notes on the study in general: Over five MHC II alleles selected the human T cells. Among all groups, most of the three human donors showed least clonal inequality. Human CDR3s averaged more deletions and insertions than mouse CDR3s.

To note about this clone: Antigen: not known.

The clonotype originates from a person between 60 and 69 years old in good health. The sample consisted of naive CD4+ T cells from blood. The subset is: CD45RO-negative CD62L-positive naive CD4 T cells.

CDR3 in DNA: TGCAGCGTCTCGGAGAGCTCTGGAAACACCATATATTTT. Translated: CSVSESSGNTIYF. The V call is TRBV29-1, the J call TRBJ1-3; D call uncertain. The CDR3 is 13 residues long. From germline, CDR1 is SQVTM and CDR2 ANQGSEA. Trimming took off 6 bases at V and 0 bases at J, with 9 bases between the two ends. Supplemented by reference TRBV29-1 and TRBJ1-3, the full variable domain reads SAVISQKPSRDICQRGTSLTIQCQVDSQVTMMFWYRQQPGQSLTLIATANQGSEATYESGFVIDKFPISRPNLTFSTLTVSNMSPEDSSIYLCSVSESSGNTIYFGEGSWLTVV.